This T cell receptor (beta chain) emerged from a study of CD8+ T cells in alopecia areata (dated by TCRdb to 2016 to 2019). Turning to the overall study: Treated patients were enrolled in an open-label pilot trial of oral tofacitinib, 5 to 10 mg twice daily, for moderate-to-severe alopecia areata. Tofacitinib was given for 6 to 18 months, followed by 6 months of follow-up off drug to assess delayed response and recurrence. High-throughput TCRbeta sequencing was used to examine T cell clonal expansion in alopecia areata in both the C3H/HeJ mouse model and human patients. Human TCRbeta sequencing covered scalp tissue and sorted CD4+ and CD8+ peripheral blood T cells from patchy and totalis/universalis alopecia areata patients and healthy controls. Patients on tofacitinib were biopsied at baseline and after 4 and 24 weeks of treatment, and several of the patients also had a later scalp biopsy. Clonality in the scalp was compared among normal scalp (n=4), patchy alopecia areata scalp (n=8), and alopecia totalis/universalis scalp (n=8). RNA came from the PAXgene miRNA kit for fixed scalp, the miRNeasy kit for PBMCs, and the RNeasy kit for mouse skin. TCRbeta CDR3 regions were amplified by immunoSEQ multiplex PCR with 35 Vbeta forward and 13 Jbeta reverse primers.

Peripheral blood and lesional scalp punch biopsies were obtained from patients with alopecia areata. Scalp biopsies from humans were placed right away in PAXgene tissue containers for fixation. To prepare the library, the immunoSEQ multiplex PCR assay was applied. To provide template for TCR sequencing, every sample had RNA extracted and reverse transcribed into cDNA. First-strand cDNA was synthesized using SuperScript III with a 2:1 mix of oligo-dT and random hexamers. A synthetic immune receptor repertoire was used to measure amplification bias, and any remaining bias was corrected computationally. The original methods were these. Raw reads were preprocessed to remove errors, and CDR3 was defined according to IMGT conventions as the region from the conserved cysteine to phenylalanine. Clonality was computed by normalizing Shannon entropy by log2 of the number of productive unique TCRs and subtracting the result from 1. Whether each scalp clone was CD4 or CD8 was inferred by checking scalp TCRbeta sequences against the CD4 and CD8 repertoires from sorted blood. The immuneACCESS repertoire file appears here via TCRdb, limited to in-frame rearrangements. These files lack a portion of the clones; in checked studies, under half of the deficit traces to unresolved V genes, and the cause of the others is not known. V, J and clone size derive from that table, while D and trimming were established from the DNA sequence. For this sample there are about 15,000 clones; less than 70% appear just once. The ten largest account for approximately 13% of the sample.

The CDR3 goes from the cysteine to the phenylalanine over 15 residues. Only CDR3 DNA remains: 45 bases, in frame from the first base. From a lookup of the germline V gene (reference sequence), CDR1 and CDR2 are MNHEY and SMNVEV. At the junction V is shortened by 2 bases and J by 0 bases, with 10 bases in between. Beyond this particular receptor, the publication reports: Higher clonality and more expanded CD8+ clones were observed in lesional scalp than in normal scalp, particularly in alopecia totalis/universalis, a finding suggestive of antigenic drive. Unlike mouse skin, which is dominated by gammadelta T cells, normal human skin has resident alphabeta T cells that are also sequenced, and this complicates analysis of the scalp TCR repertoire. TCR sequences shared between patients were less clear than in mice, possibly partly because of HLA diversity in the patient population.

Comments on this clone: Its cognate antigen has yet to be identified. No much larger clone is present one base from it, and per-base qualities are unavailable.

The sample consisted of skin. The sequence links TRBV27 to TRBJ1-1, with no D gene named confidently. This TCR came from a human donor with alopecia areata. The CDR3 region reads CASSLTRGLNTEAFF. The nucleotide sequence reads as follows: TGTGCCAGCAGTTTAACTCGTGGGTTGAACACTGAAGCTTTCTTT.